Presented here are 18 T cell receptor beta chains from one specimen sequenced in a study of blood T cell repertoires in COVID-19. The assay was immunoSEQ multiplex PCR, and TCRdb's table has in-frame clones only and misses some. The table records tens of thousands of clones, around nine tenths of them present only once. Specimen: peripheral blood. The receptors were gathered from a woman aged 55-70 years with COVID-19, enrolled during active disease.

The chain recombines TRBV7-2 with TRBJ2-7, with a possible D match to TRBD1 (5 bases). The CDR3 covers 14 residues. Germline-derived CDR1 and CDR2 are SGHTA and FQGNSA. Trimming pared 5 bases from V and 5 bases from J, leaving 16 bases between. The CDR3 nucleotides read TGTGCCAGCAGCCCCCTTAGCAGGGAAAACGAGCAGTACTTC. It is translated as CASSPLSRENEQYF.

The chain is built from TRBV7-2 and TRBJ2-2, with 7 bases aligning to TRBD1. V was clipped by 7 bases and J by 3 bases; unmatched bases: 5. The CDR3 totals 14 residues. From germline, CDR1 is SGHTA and CDR2 FQGNSA. Written as DNA, the CDR3 is TGTGCCAGCAATCGGGACAGTCACACCGGGGAGCTGTTTTTT. Translated: CASNRDSHTGELFF.

V and J are TRBV7-2 and TRBJ2-1; tentative D call: TRBD2 (5 bases). The CDR3 totals 18 residues. Trimming left V 5 bases short and J 7 bases short, with 27 bases between. The germline V gene has CDR1 SGHTA and CDR2 FQGNSA. The CDR3 is CASSPNWPLSERKNEQFF. In DNA form, the CDR3 reads TGTGCCAGCAGCCCCAATTGGCCCCTTAGCGAAAGGAAAAATGAGCAGTTCTTC. Full variable domain (rest looked up from reference TRBV7-2 and TRBJ2-1): GAGVSQSPSNKVTEKGKDVELRCDPISGHTALYWYRQSLGQGLEFLIYFQGNSAPDKSGLPSDRFSAERTGGSVSTLTIQRTQQEDSAVYLCASSPNWPLSERKNEQFFGPGTRLTVL.

This clone appeared once. The rearrangement joins TRBV29-1 to TRBJ1-3; 7 positions agree with TRBD1. The CDR3 runs 15 residues. Per the germline V gene, CDR1 is SQVTM and CDR2 is ANQGSEA. V trimming: 7 bases; J trimming: 0 bases; junction bases outside the gene matches: 9. This chain's CDR3 is CSAEGQASSGNTIYF. CDR3 nucleotide sequence: TGCAGCGCCGAAGGACAGGCGAGCTCTGGAAACACCATATATTTT.

With respect to this clone: Other nucleotide sequences in the sample specify the same CDR3. V gene TRBV9 combines with J gene TRBJ2-3; 8 nucleotides align to TRBD2. The V and J ends lost 0 bases and 6 bases, in that order; junction bases with no gene match: 27. Germline assignment: CDR1 SGDLS and CDR2 YYNGEE. The CDR3 loop spans 22 amino acids. CDR3 DNA: TGTGCCAGCAGCGTAGCCCCTGGATCGGGATCTCTTAGCGGGGCCACGATGGATACGCAGTATTTT. This codes for CASSVAPGSGSLSGATMDTQYF. The variable domain in full, with the rest retrieved from reference TRBV9 and TRBJ2-3, is DSGVTQTPKHLITATGQRVTLRCSPRSGDLSVYWYQQSLDQGLQFLIQYYNGEERAKGNILERFSAQQFPDLHSELNLSSLELGDSALYFCASSVAPGSGSLSGATMDTQYFGPGTRLTVL.

CDR3 residues: CASSSYVGGQETQYF. In DNA form, the CDR3 reads TGTGCCAGCAGTTCCTACGTGGGAGGCCAAGAGACCCAGTACTTC. V usage is TRBV28 and J usage is TRBJ2-5; TRBD2 might be the D (6 bases). The CDR3 runs to 15 residues. Trimming cost V 4 bases and J 1 base, with 13 bases left between them. Germline-derived CDR1 and CDR2 are MDHEN and SYDVKM.

This clone was counted a few times. This chain links TRBV7-2 with TRBJ2-1; D possibly corresponds to TRBD2 (6 bases). Germline CDR1 SGHTA, CDR2 FQGNSA. The CDR3 length is 13 residues. The V end lost 2 bases, the J end lost 10 bases, and 12 bases lay between the germline ends. The CDR3: CASSLFSGAEQFF. Written as DNA, the CDR3 is TGTGCCAGCAGCTTATTTTCGGGAGCCGAGCAGTTCTTC. Drawing the rest from reference TRBV7-2 and TRBJ2-1, the complete variable domain is GAGVSQSPSNKVTEKGKDVELRCDPISGHTALYWYRQSLGQGLEFLIYFQGNSAPDKSGLPSDRFSAERTGGSVSTLTIQRTQQEDSAVYLCASSLFSGAEQFFGPGTRLTVL.

This rearrangement joins TRBV18 to TRBJ1-2, with D uncertain. The CDR3 spans 20 residues. Germline loops: CDR1 KGHSH, CDR2 LQKENI. V was trimmed by 3 bases and J by 1 base, leaving 27 bases between them. The CDR3 nucleotides are TGTGCCAGCTCACCGCAAGCTACAGTCTCCATCGCGGGTTATAACTATGGCTACACCTTC. Amino acids: CASSPQATVSIAGYNYGYTF.

The chain is built from TRBV2 and TRBJ1-5; no definite D call. CDR1 and CDR2 (germline): SNHLY, FYNNEI. The CDR3 loop spans 15 amino acids. Between the trimmed V and J ends, which lost 2 bases and 2 bases, there was a span of 10 bases. CDR3 protein: CASSEMVSGNQPQHF. The CDR3 nucleotides are TGTGCCAGCAGTGAAATGGTCTCGGGCAATCAGCCCCAGCATTTT. The complete variable domain, with remaining parts taken from reference TRBV2 and TRBJ1-5, reads EPEVTQTPSHQVTQMGQEVILRCVPISNHLYFYWYRQILGQKVEFLVSFYNNEISEKSEIFDDQFSVERPDGSNFTLKIRSTKLEDSAMYFCASSEMVSGNQPQHFGDGTRLSIL.

This chain links TRBV6-1 with TRBJ1-5; D gene uncertain. Germline-derived CDR1 and CDR2 are MNHNS and SASEGT. With 1 base removed from V and 1 base from J, the gap between germline ends came to 5 bases. The CDR3 covers 14 residues. Written as DNA, the CDR3 is TGTGCCAGCAGTGAAGGTAGCAGCAATCAGCCCCAGCATTTT. Translated, it gives CASSEGSSNQPQHF.

This clone has more than one count but fewer than ten. The chain couples TRBV7-6 to TRBJ2-2; D is possibly TRBD1 (6 bases). The CDR3 consists of 16 residues. V lost 2 bases and J 6 bases, leaving 16 bases between the germline ends. CDR1 is SGHVS, CDR2 FNYEAQ, per germline. As DNA, the CDR3 is TGTGCCAGCAGCTTATCACAGGGCGGTCTAGCCGGGGAGCTGTTTTTT. Protein product: CASSLSQGGLAGELFF.

V is TRBV19 and J is TRBJ2-7; 9 positions agree with TRBD1. V shed 3 bases, J shed 3 bases, and the junction held 24 bases outside the gene matches. The CDR3 is 21 residues long. CDR1 is LNHDA, CDR2 SQIVND, per germline (reference sequence). As DNA, the CDR3 is TGTGCCAGTAGTATCCTTTGGTCTTTGGTCGGGACAGGGAAACCTAGCTACGAGCAGTACTTC. This codes for CASSILWSLVGTGKPSYEQYF.

This clone has a handful of counts. V and J are TRBV5-1 and TRBJ2-7; D remains unclear. This CDR3 spans 11 amino acids. The V and J ends lost 0 bases and 6 bases respectively, with 4 bases between them. The V gene's germline CDR1 is SGHRS and CDR2 YFSETQ. This CDR3 reads CASSLASEQYF. The DNA of the CDR3 is TGCGCCAGCAGCTTGGCCTCCGAGCAGTACTTC.

The V call is TRBV2, the J call TRBJ2-7; 7 bases line up with TRBD1. Germline CDR1 is SNHLY and CDR2 is FYNNEI. J gave up 6 bases and V 5 bases, and 4 bases lay outside the gene matches. CDR3 length: 12 residues. CDR3 region: CASSRQGPEQYF. Here the CDR3 DNA reads TGTGCCAGCAGTAGACAGGGTCCCGAGCAGTACTTC.

V usage is TRBV19 and J usage is TRBJ1-2; the match to TRBD1 covers 9 bases. The J segment lost 6 bases and the V segment lost 5 bases, leaving 13 bases of the junction unmatched. The V gene's germline CDR1 is LNHDA and CDR2 SQIVND (reference sequence). The CDR3 loop spans 16 amino acids. The CDR3 reads CASSSHRDRASHGYTF. In DNA form, the CDR3 reads TGTGCCAGTAGTTCCCACCGGGACAGGGCGAGTCATGGCTACACCTTC.

The chain combines TRBV19 with TRBJ1-2; D gene ambiguous. The germline V gene encodes CDR1 LNHDA and CDR2 SQIVND (reference sequence). The V and J ends lost 7 bases and 4 bases respectively, with 13 bases between them. The CDR3 contains 13 residues. The CDR3 coding sequence is TGTGCCAGTACACGAGGAGGGTTCTATGGCTACACCTTC. Residues: CASTRGGFYGYTF.

This clone was seen once. The chain couples TRBV7-6 to TRBJ2-1; TRBD2 might be the D (6 bases). V shed 5 bases and J shed 6 bases, with 26 bases lying between them. Germline assignment: CDR1 SGHVS and CDR2 FNYEAQ. This CDR3 region has 18 residues. In DNA, the CDR3 is TGTGCCAGCAGCAGGGAGATGAGCGGCAGCCTGGGAGGCAATGAGCAGTTCTTC. This encodes CASSREMSGSLGGNEQFF.

The J gene is TRBJ1-1, the V gene TRBV28; D unclear. V lost 6 bases to trimming and J lost 4 bases, with 15 bases between them. The CDR3 runs 14 residues. The germline V gene has CDR1 MDHEN and CDR2 SYDVKM. The CDR3 spells CASRNGIFSTEAFF. Written as DNA, the CDR3 is TGTGCCAGCAGAAACGGGATATTCAGCACTGAAGCTTTCTTT.